The 27 T cell receptor beta chains below come from one sample, sequenced in a study of shared clonotypes between healthy human individuals. The data were produced by immunoSEQ multiplex PCR, yet TCRdb's version contains in-frame clones alone and is incomplete. The sample comprises some 790,000 clones, roughly two thirds of which are singletons, and less than 2% rests with the top ten. The sequencing input was memory CD4+ T cells sorted from blood. Subset meaning: CD45RA-negative fraction. These receptors all come from a young woman in good health.

The chain links TRBV28 to TRBJ1-4, with D possibly matching TRBD1 (6 bases). Germline lookup yields CDR1 MDHEN and CDR2 SYDVKM. Deletions cut 10 bases from V and 7 bases from J, with 13 bases between. This CDR3 contains 12 residues. The CDR3 bases are TGTGCCACTCAGGGGCGGAGTGAAAAACTGTTTTTT. Its translation is CATQGRSEKLFF. The full variable domain, with the rest looked up from reference TRBV28 and TRBJ1-4, is DVKVTQSSRYLVKRTGEKVFLECVQDMDHENMFWYRQDPGLGLRLIYFSYDVKMKEKGDIPEGYSVSREKKERFSLILESASTNQTSMYLCATQGRSEKLFFGSGTQLSVL.

This clone was seen only once. The chain couples TRBV30 to TRBJ1-5; the D gene is possibly TRBD1 (5 bases). V lost 1 base and J 0 bases, leaving 13 bases between the germline ends. The germline V gene encodes CDR1 GTSNPN and CDR2 SVGIG (reference sequence). The CDR3 has 16 amino acids. CDR3 nucleotide sequence: TGTGCCTGGAGTGGATCCGGGACTCGTAGCAATCAGCCCCAGCATTTT. Translation gives CAWSGSGTRSNQPQHF.

The J gene is TRBJ2-1, the V gene TRBV7-3, with TRBD1 matching 8 bases. Germline lookup yields CDR1 SGHTA and CDR2 FQGTGA. V lost 5 bases, J lost 1 base, and 7 bases stayed unmatched. This CDR3 has 16 amino acids. The CDR3 region is CASSVLDRVSYNEQFF. The CDR3 region has the DNA TGTGCCAGCAGCGTCCTGGACAGGGTATCCTACAATGAGCAGTTCTTC.

Only a few counts were recorded for this clone. The V call is TRBV5-4, the J call TRBJ2-2; 8 nucleotides match TRBD1. The CDR3 extends over 15 amino acids. V lost 3 bases, J lost 0 bases, and 1 base stayed unmatched. Germline values: CDR1 SGHNT, CDR2 YYREEE (reference sequence). CDR3: CASSWDRTNTGELFF. In nucleotides, the CDR3 is TGTGCCAGCAGCTGGGACAGGACGAACACCGGGGAGCTGTTTTTT.

The chain links TRBV4-1 to TRBJ1-4; TRBD1 is a possible D gene (5 bases). The V and J ends lost 3 bases and 10 bases respectively, with 21 bases between them. The V gene's germline CDR1 is MGHRA and CDR2 YSYEKL. The CDR3 has 16 amino acids. CDR3 protein: CASSQDPGVVGGKLFF. For the CDR3, the DNA is TGCGCCAGCAGCCAGGATCCCGGGGTAGTGGGGGGAAAACTGTTTTTT.

The chain uses TRBV11-2 and TRBJ2-7; D is unresolved. V gave up 0 bases and J gave up 2 bases, with 11 bases separating them. The length of the CDR3 is 15 residues. CDR1 is SGHAT, CDR2 FQNNGV, per germline. CDR3 sequence: CASSLEPGGAYEQYF. For the CDR3, the DNA is TGTGCCAGCAGCTTAGAACCGGGTGGGGCCTACGAGCAGTACTTC.

V usage is TRBV19 and J usage is TRBJ2-7; D unclear. The CDR3 length is 16 residues. The germline CDR1 and CDR2 sequences are LNHDA and SQIVND (reference sequence). Trimming removed 1 base at V and 7 bases at J, with 20 bases between. In DNA form, the CDR3 reads TGTGCCAGTAGTATAGGCGGCCGTGCATCCTACGATGAGCAGTACTTC. Its protein is CASSIGGRASYDEQYF.

The rearrangement uses TRBV5-8 and TRBJ2-1, with D hard to call. Per the germline V gene, CDR1 is SGHTS and CDR2 is YDEGEE. This CDR3 contains 14 residues. V was shortened by 3 bases and J by 4 bases, with 11 bases between the two germline ends. Here the CDR3 DNA reads TGTGCCAGCAGCTCCGACCGTCTATACAATGAGCAGTTCTTC. Translation: CASSSDRLYNEQFF.

The chain has TRBV28 and TRBJ2-1, with TRBD1 as a possible D gene (6 bases). V lost 8 bases and J lost 0, with 14 bases in between. The CDR3 is made up of 15 amino acids. The germline V gene has CDR1 MDHEN and CDR2 SYDVKM. DNA of the CDR3: TGTGCCAGCGGAGTACAGGGAAGCTCCTACAATGAGCAGTTCTTC. Amino acid sequence: CASGVQGSSYNEQFF.

Turning to this clone: The same CDR3 arises from other DNA sequences in this sample as well. The gene calls are TRBV7-9 and TRBJ1-5, with a weak D call TRBD1 (5 bases). The length of the CDR3 is 14 residues. Trimming shortened V by 2 bases and J by 7 bases, and 12 bases separated the two germline ends. Per the germline V gene, CDR1 is SEHNR and CDR2 is FQNEAQ (reference sequence). CDR3 nucleotides: TGTGCCAGCAGCTTATCAAGAGGGGACCAGCCCCAGCATTTT. It is translated as CASSLSRGDQPQHF.

This chain links TRBV18 with TRBJ2-2, with TRBD2 matching 7 bases. Trimming cost V 6 bases and J 3 bases; bases outside gene matches: 4. CDR1 is KGHSH and CDR2 is LQKENI in the germline V gene. The CDR3 totals 14 residues. The CDR3: CASSVTSHTGELFF. Here the CDR3 DNA reads TGTGCCAGCTCCGTGACTAGCCACACCGGGGAGCTGTTTTTT.

V gene TRBV5-1 combines with J gene TRBJ1-2; maybe TRBD1 (6 bases). The CDR3 length is 14 residues. Germline-derived CDR1 and CDR2 are SGHRS and YFSETQ. V lost 4 bases to trimming and J lost 2 bases, with 12 bases between them. For the CDR3, the DNA is TGCGCCAGCAGCATTCACCAGGGGAACTATGGCTACACCTTC. Protein product: CASSIHQGNYGYTF.

The rearrangement joins TRBV6-6 to TRBJ1-1; D is perhaps TRBD1 (5 bases). Trimming took 2 bases from V and 5 from J, leaving 15 bases between them. The CDR3 extends over 15 amino acids. Germline V lookup: CDR1 MNHNY, CDR2 SVGAGI (reference sequence). CDR3 nucleotides: TGTGCCAGCAGTTACCCGATTGAGGAGGGGACTGAAGCTTTCTTT. Translation: CASSYPIEEGTEAFF.

The chain carries TRBV5-3 and TRBJ1-2; no definite D call. TRBV5-3 is an ORF; its function is uncertain. This CDR3 contains 13 residues. V lost 2 bases to trimming and J lost 3 bases, with 8 bases between them. The chain's CDR3 is CARSFYADYGYTF. The DNA of the CDR3 is TGTGCCAGAAGCTTTTATGCAGACTATGGCTACACCTTC.

The rearrangement uses TRBV5-1 and TRBJ2-7; perhaps TRBD1 as D (5 bases). The CDR3 totals 14 residues. CDR1 and CDR2 (germline): SGHRS, YFSETQ. V lost 0 bases, J lost 2 bases, and 9 bases lay in between. The DNA for the CDR3 is TGCGCCAGCAGCTTGGCAAGGACAACCTACGAGCAGTACTTC. It specifies CASSLARTTYEQYF.

V is TRBV2 and J is TRBJ2-7; D possibly uses TRBD1 or TRBD2 (5 bases each). With 4 bases removed from V and 6 bases from J, the gap between germline ends came to 16 bases. Germline assignment: CDR1 SNHLY and CDR2 FYNNEI. There are 14 residues in the CDR3. The CDR3 spells CASSVELGGSEQYF. CDR3 DNA sequence: TGTGCCAGCAGTGTGGAGCTTGGGGGTAGCGAGCAGTACTTC.

The chain couples TRBV5-6 to TRBJ2-3, with a weak D call TRBD1 (5 bases). The germline CDR1 and CDR2 sequences are SGHDT and YYEEEE. V lost 4 bases and J lost 2, with 11 bases in between. The CDR3 is made up of 14 amino acids. As DNA, the CDR3 is TGTGCCAGCAGCCCCTGGGGCATCACAGATACGCAGTATTTT. It codes for CASSPWGITDTQYF.

The V gene is TRBV30, the J gene TRBJ1-6; D may be TRBD1 (5 bases). The CDR3 length is 14 residues. V was clipped by 2 bases and J by 7 bases, with 12 bases between them. Germline loops: CDR1 GTSNPN, CDR2 SVGIG (reference sequence). This chain's CDR3 is CAWSLNGGNSPLHF. The CDR3 nucleotides are TGTGCCTGGAGTTTGAATGGGGGAAATTCACCCCTCCACTTT.

The chain couples TRBV10-3 to TRBJ2-7; 7 nucleotides align to TRBD1. The CDR3 totals 15 residues. The trim removed 6 bases at V and 0 bases at J, leaving 8 bases unmatched. Per the germline V gene, CDR1 is ENHRY and CDR2 is SYGVKD. The DNA of the CDR3 is TGTGCCATCAGGGAACAGGGGTCGCACTCCTACGAGCAGTACTTC. It specifies CAIREQGSHSYEQYF.

The CDR3 bases are TGTGCCAGCAGCCTGGGGACAGACTATGGCTACACCTTC. Its protein product is CASSLGTDYGYTF. The gene calls are TRBV28 and TRBJ1-2, with 7 bases matching TRBD1. Germline values: CDR1 MDHEN, CDR2 SYDVKM. CDR3 length: 13 amino acids. V lost 6 bases to trimming and J lost 3 bases; unmatched junction nucleotides: 4.

The CDR3: CASSPLPQAGVKTQYF. DNA of the CDR3: TGTGCCAGCAGCCCCCTCCCCCAAGCGGGGGTAAAGACCCAGTACTTC. The chain is built from TRBV27 and TRBJ2-5; 8 nucleotides align to TRBD2. Germline-derived CDR1 and CDR2 are MNHEY and SMNVEV (reference sequence). V gave up 6 bases and J gave up 6 bases; unmatched junction bases: 15. CDR3 length: 16 amino acids.

This rearrangement joins TRBV28 to TRBJ2-7; D is uncertain. The germline gives CDR1 MDHEN, CDR2 SYDVKM. Trimming took 4 bases from V and 4 from J, leaving 11 bases between them. The CDR3 extends over 13 amino acids. The CDR3, as DNA: TGTGCCAGCAGTTCCCGACCAGAATACGAGCAGTACTTC. Translated, it gives CASSSRPEYEQYF.

The chain is built from TRBV18 and TRBJ2-7; 8 bases map to TRBD2. There are 15 residues in the CDR3. Germline CDR1 is KGHSH and CDR2 is LQKENI. Trimming removed 2 bases from V and 5 bases from J; junction bases left unmatched: 8. DNA of the CDR3: TGTGCCAGCTCACCAATAAGCGGGAGTTCCCACGAGCAGTACTTC. Residues: CASSPISGSSHEQYF. Based on the CDR3 plus reference TRBV18 and TRBJ2-7, the full variable domain is NAGVMQNPRHLVRRRGQEARLRCSPMKGHSHVYWYRQLPEEGLKFMVYLQKENIIDESGMPKERFSAEFPKEGPSILRIQQVVRGDSAAYFCASSPISGSSHEQYFGPGTRLTVT.

The chain has TRBV18 and TRBJ2-1; D remains unclear. The CDR3 covers 17 residues. The V gene lost 1 base and the J gene lost 5 bases, with 18 bases spanning the gap. Germline assignment: CDR1 KGHSH and CDR2 LQKENI. CDR3: CASSPLRIPSTDNEQFF. The CDR3 region has the DNA TGTGCCAGCTCACCACTTCGGATCCCTTCAACTGACAATGAGCAGTTCTTC.

About this clone itself: Other DNA sequences in the sample encode the same CDR3. The chain couples TRBV18 to TRBJ1-4; TRBD1 matches 8 bases. V lost 4 bases and J lost 8; bases outside the gene matches: 6. The CDR3 loop spans 14 amino acids. CDR1 and CDR2 (germline): KGHSH, LQKENI. The CDR3 DNA is TGTGCCAGCTCACTCGGACAGGGCGGGGAAAAACTGTTTTTT. Translating gives CASSLGQGGEKLFF.

This chain uses TRBV7-2 with TRBJ2-2; maybe TRBD1 (6 bases). The CDR3 extends over 14 amino acids. V gave up 6 bases and J gave up 6 bases, with 14 bases separating them. Germline V lookup: CDR1 SGHTA, CDR2 FQGNSA. The CDR3 reads CASRPGHSAGELFF. Here the CDR3 DNA reads TGTGCCAGCAGACCGGGACATTCCGCCGGGGAGCTGTTTTTT.

This clone was recorded a few times. This rearrangement joins TRBV6-5 to TRBJ2-7; 10 bases align to TRBD2. Germline assignment: CDR1 MNHEY and CDR2 SVGAGI. J was trimmed by 4 bases and V by 8 bases; bases with no gene match: 8. The CDR3 spans 14 residues. CDR3 sequence: CASQSGRGWYEQYF. For the CDR3, the DNA is TGTGCCAGCCAAAGCGGGAGGGGTTGGTACGAGCAGTACTTC.